This T cell receptor beta chain was recorded in a study of blood T cell repertoires in COVID-19 (dated by TCRdb to about 2020). General notes on the study: Samples from collaborators originated in the United States, Italy and Spain and spanned both the acute and convalescent phases of COVID-19. Subjects who had been exposed to COVID-19, were actively infected with it, or had recovered from it provided the deeply sampled blood TCRbeta repertoires that made up the dataset. The repertoires were released in a freely available public database meant as a resource for research on the immune response to SARS-CoV-2. Where HLA class I and class II types were available, the types were taken from metadata supplied by the sample provider, not from assay-based typing. The prospective study material was composed of cDNA or gDNA derived from T cells, B-cell-depleted T cells, or PBMCs. Samples were obtained from the ongoing ImmuneRACE study (first 160 participants) and from 1,254 subjects provided by 6 global collaborators. Nearly every sample came with metadata listing a de-identified subject ID, COVID-19 status, age in years and sex.

Measured from the cysteine to the phenylalanine, the CDR3 is 15 residues long. Left in the record is the CDR3 DNA by itself, 45 bases read in frame from the first base. The germline V and J ends show losses of 5 bases and 5 bases respectively, and no gene match explains 5 bases of the junction. CDR1 and CDR2 are read off the germline V gene as SGHVS and FQNEAQ. TCRbeta CDR3 regions were amplified from genomic DNA using the immunoSEQ Assay, a bias-controlled multiplex PCR. In the authors' own workflow: Within the assay, amplification of reference gene primers was used to estimate how many nucleated cells each sample contained. Sequence reads were collapsed and filtered to measure the absolute abundance of every unique TCRbeta CDR3 rearrangement. For each sample, productive Simpson clonality was calculated as the square root of Simpson's diversity index across productive rearrangements. This immuneACCESS table, as held by TCRdb, lists in-frame sequences with V and J called but not all clones. Of the missing ones, under half trace to an unresolved V gene in checked studies; the others have no known cause. The DNA gave D and trimming, while V, J and clone size come from that table. This sample holds approximately 70,000 clones; about 86% were observed only once. The ten largest clones capture about 4% of the sample.

The collaborating institutions used their own protocols to collect whole blood in K2EDTA tubes. For TCRbeta analysis, collaborator samples were shipped as frozen whole blood, as isolated PBMCs, or as DNA extracted from either sample type. Study-wide conclusions, independent of this receptor: Clinical and demographic metadata were provided uncurated, with the amount varying by source and participant.

This clone was seen only once. The antigen it binds to is not known. Per-base qualities were not stored, and no clone one base away is much larger. Sample: peripheral blood. This TCR was sampled from a man between 65 and 85 years old with active COVID-19. The V and J segments used are TRBV7-8 and TRBJ1-4, and TRBD1 aligns with 10 junction nucleotides. The bases read TGTGCCAGCAGCGCCCGGGGACAGGGGAATGAAAAACTGTTTTTT. The resulting protein is CASSARGQGNEKLFF.